A single sample gave rise to the 15 T cell receptor beta chains below, sequenced in a study of quantifying T cell responses using KT2 cells. Study information: cDNA was made from DNase-treated RNA using alpha and beta constant primers.

A single-stranded UMI oligo with SP2 sequence was ligated to cDNA 3' ends. The first PCR ran approximately 4 cycles with an equimolar RC1.1 and RC1.2 beta primer mix. TCRdb redid the calling of the UMI-ligation and nested PCR reads with MiXCR, one entry per CDR3 protein. The sample contains tens of thousands of distinct CDR3 sequences, 11% of which appear only once. Sequencing was carried out using PBMCs spiked with cells of the T cell clone KT2. Receptors were obtained from a human donor.

In DNA form, the CDR3 reads TGCAGTGCTAGAGACCCTAGCGGGAGGGCCCCCCATGAGCAGTTCTTC. This gives the protein CSARDPSGRAPHEQFF. The chain has TRBV20-1 and TRBJ2-1; TRBD2 matches at 12 bases. Trimming cost V 0 bases and J 8 bases; bases outside gene matches: 8. Germline assignment: CDR1 DFQATT and CDR2 SNEGSKA (reference sequence). The CDR3 spans 16 residues.

This clonotype was seen ten or more times. The V gene is TRBV6-1, the J gene TRBJ1-1; 7 bases fit TRBD1. Per germline, CDR1 MNHNS and CDR2 SASEGT. The V and J ends lost 7 bases and 4 bases, in that order; junction bases with no gene match: 9. The CDR3 has 14 amino acids. Here the CDR3 reads CASNDIRGVTEAFF. The CDR3 nucleotides are TGTGCCAGCAATGATATCAGGGGGGTCACTGAAGCTTTCTTT.

This clonotype was counted between two and nine times. This chain connects TRBV6-5 to TRBJ1-1; possibly TRBD1 for D (5 bases). V gave up 2 bases and J gave up 4 bases, with 14 bases separating them. Germline V gene data show CDR1 as MNHEY and CDR2 as SVGAGI. The CDR3 contains 15 residues. CDR3 bases: TGTGCCAGCAGTTACAACGGGGTCGGGGGCACTGAAGCTTTCTTT. Translated, it gives CASSYNGVGGTEAFF.

V and J are TRBV25-1 and TRBJ1-5; D perhaps matches TRBD1 (6 bases). CDR1 is MGHDK and CDR2 is SYGVNS in the germline V gene. The CDR3 covers 16 residues. Trimming shortened V by 3 bases and J by 4 bases, and 16 bases separated the two germline ends. The CDR3 sequence is CASSDPGAVWNQPQHF. As DNA, the CDR3 is TGTGCCAGCAGTGATCCGGGGGCTGTTTGGAATCAGCCCCAGCATTTT.

This clonotype was observed at least ten times. The chain joins TRBV19 to TRBJ1-5; D gene unclear. Germline V lookup: CDR1 LNHDA, CDR2 SQIVND (reference sequence). The CDR3 is made up of 17 amino acids. The V and J ends lost 0 bases and 2 bases respectively, with 14 bases between them. This CDR3 reads CASSIEVGPNGNQPQHF. In DNA, the CDR3 is TGTGCCAGTAGTATAGAAGTAGGCCCGAATGGCAATCAGCCCCAGCATTTT.

This clonotype was picked up many times. The chain recombines TRBV2 with TRBJ2-4; D perhaps matches TRBD2 (5 bases). V dropped 1 base and J dropped 8 bases, with 15 bases sitting between them. The CDR3 consists of 15 residues. From germline, CDR1 is SNHLY and CDR2 FYNNEI. The CDR3 region is CASSEGGGLMDIQYF. The CDR3 DNA reads as TGTGCCAGCAGTGAAGGAGGCGGGTTAATGGACATTCAGTACTTC.

J is TRBJ2-7 and V is TRBV6-5, with 8 nucleotides matching TRBD1. Trimming took 2 bases from V and 3 from J; bases not matched to a gene: 6. This CDR3 comprises 15 residues. The germline V gene has CDR1 MNHEY and CDR2 SVGAGI. The CDR3 loop reads CASSYGQGAVYEQYF. In DNA form, the CDR3 reads TGTGCCAGCAGTTACGGGCAGGGGGCGGTCTACGAGCAGTACTTC.

At least ten counts were recorded for this clonotype. The V call is TRBV12-5, the J call TRBJ1-1; no firm D call. The CDR3 runs to 15 residues. Germline values: CDR1 LGHNT, CDR2 FRNRAP. The V end lost 1 base, the J end lost 7 bases, and 16 bases lay between the germline ends. CDR3 in amino acids: CASGLATAGHDEAFF. The CDR3 coding sequence is TGTGCTAGTGGTTTGGCAACCGCGGGCCATGATGAAGCTTTCTTT.

This clonotype was seen repeatedly, ten times or more. The CDR3 reads CASSLFLTGDGYGYTF. The CDR3 DNA reads as TGCGCCAGCAGCCTCTTTCTAACAGGGGACGGATATGGCTACACCTTC. This rearrangement joins TRBV10-2 to TRBJ1-2; 7 nucleotides align to TRBD1. The CDR3 has 16 amino acids. The germline CDR1 and CDR2 sequences are WSHSY and SAAADI. V gave up 6 bases and J gave up 5 bases; unmatched junction bases: 15.

This clonotype was counted ten times or more. The chain carries TRBV6-4 and TRBJ2-1; TRBD2 matches 11 bases. There are 15 residues in the CDR3. CDR1 is MRHNA and CDR2 is SNTAGT in the germline V gene. With 5 bases clipped from V and 4 bases from J, the junction kept 4 bases outside the gene matches. This chain's CDR3 is CASSNGTSGYNEQFF. The CDR3 DNA is TGTGCCAGCAGTAATGGGACTAGCGGATACAATGAGCAGTTCTTC.

This clonotype has a handful of counts. CDR3 DNA: TGCGCCAGCAGAGTTACCGATTCTGCTGAGCAGTTCTTC. Translating gives CASRVTDSAEQFF. J is TRBJ2-1 and V is TRBV5-1; no firm D call. The CDR3 has 13 amino acids. V lost 5 bases to trimming and J lost 9 bases, with 15 bases between them. Germline CDR1 is SGHRS and CDR2 is YFSETQ. The full variable domain, in which reference TRBV5-1 and TRBJ2-1 provide the parts outside the CDR3, is KAGVTQTPRYLIKTRGQQVTLSCSPISGHRSVSWYQQTPGQGLQFLFEYFSETQRNKGNFPGRFSGRQFSNSRSEMNVSTLELGDSALYLCASRVTDSAEQFFGPGTRLTVL.

A note on this clonotype: A read error may produce the germline difference seen at one junction end. This chain joins TRBV15 and TRBJ1-1; D gene ambiguous. CDR1 LNHNV and CDR2 YYDKDF come from the germline V gene (reference sequence). This CDR3 region has 13 residues. The CDR3 is CATSRGIGFTVLF. The CDR3 DNA is TGTGCCACCAGCAGGGGTATAGGGTTTACGGTTCTGTTT. Full variable domain (missing parts from reference TRBV15 and TRBJ1-1): DAMVIQNPRYQVTQFGKPVTLSCSQTLNHNVMYWYQQKSSQAPKLLFHYYDKDFNNEADTPDNFQSRRPNTSFCFLDIRSPGLGDTAMYLCATSRGIGFTVLFGQGTRLTVV.

This clonotype was picked up a small number of times. The chain uses TRBV7-9 and TRBJ2-1, with TRBD2 identical over 9 bases. Germline CDR1 SEHNR, CDR2 FQNEAQ (reference sequence). J was trimmed by 7 bases and V by 2 bases; bases with no gene match: 3. This CDR3 comprises 14 residues. In nucleotides, the CDR3 is TGTGCCAGCAGCTTATATAGCGGGGGAAATGAGCAGTTCTTC. It yields the protein CASSLYSGGNEQFF.

CDR3 DNA: TGTGCCAGCAGAAAAGCAGGGGACAGGGGTGGCTACACCTTC. It codes for CASRKAGDRGGYTF. The gene calls are TRBV6-5 and TRBJ1-2, with 10 bases matching TRBD1. Germline values: CDR1 MNHEY, CDR2 SVGAGI. The CDR3 has 14 amino acids. Trimming took 6 bases from V and 7 from J; bases not matched to a gene: 8.

This clonotype was picked up a small number of times. V gene TRBV20-1 combines with J gene TRBJ1-1; unclear D gene. Trimming took 0 bases from V and 8 from J, leaving 13 bases between them. The CDR3 extends over 13 amino acids. Germline CDR1 is DFQATT and CDR2 is SNEGSKA (reference sequence). CDR3 residues: CSARDFGQKEAFF. For the CDR3, the DNA is TGCAGTGCTAGAGATTTTGGTCAGAAAGAAGCTTTCTTT.